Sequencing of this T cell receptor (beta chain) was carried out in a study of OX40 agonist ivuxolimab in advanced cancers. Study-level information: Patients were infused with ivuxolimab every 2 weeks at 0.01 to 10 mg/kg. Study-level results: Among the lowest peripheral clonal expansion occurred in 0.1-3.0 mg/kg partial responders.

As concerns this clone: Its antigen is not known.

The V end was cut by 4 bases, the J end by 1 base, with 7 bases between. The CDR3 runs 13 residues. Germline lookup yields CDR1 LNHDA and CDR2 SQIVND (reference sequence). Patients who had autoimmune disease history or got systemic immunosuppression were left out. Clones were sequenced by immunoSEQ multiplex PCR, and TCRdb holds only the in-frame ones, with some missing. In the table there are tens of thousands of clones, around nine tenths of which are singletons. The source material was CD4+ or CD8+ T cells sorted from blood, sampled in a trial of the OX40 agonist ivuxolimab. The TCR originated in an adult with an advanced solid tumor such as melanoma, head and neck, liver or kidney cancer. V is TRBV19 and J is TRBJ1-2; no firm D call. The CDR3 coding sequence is TGTGCCAGTAGTAGGCTAAGTAACTATGGCTACACCTTC. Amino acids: CASSRLSNYGYTF.